Each of the 9 T cell receptor beta chains below was sequenced from the same sample in a study of cytomegalovirus exposure and HLA in healthy donors. Using immunoSEQ multiplex PCR, the repertoire was profiled, and TCRdb retains in-frame clones only, with some absent. The table lists roughly 270,000 clones, around 87% of them singletons, with approximately 0.9% in the top ten. The source material was PBMCs. The receptors stem from a woman in her late teens or twenties in good health and CMV-seronegative.

V and J are TRBV15 and TRBJ1-6; D gene uncertain. The CDR3 sequence is 12 residues long. The germline V gene has CDR1 LNHNV and CDR2 YYDKDF (reference sequence). The V end was cut by 0 bases, the J end by 12 bases, with 6 bases between. The CDR3 region is CATSRDNIPLHF. Written as DNA, the CDR3 is TGTGCCACCAGCAGAGACAACATACCCCTCCACTTT.

The CDR3 DNA is TGTGCCAGCAGCTTAAACCCAGGGCTTAACGAGCAGTACTTC. It specifies CASSLNPGLNEQYF. The rearrangement joins TRBV7-2 to TRBJ2-7; maybe TRBD1 (5 bases). V lost 2 bases and J lost 5, with 13 bases in between. Germline loops: CDR1 SGHTA, CDR2 FQGNSA. The CDR3 loop spans 14 amino acids. The variable domain in full, completed from reference TRBV7-2 and TRBJ2-7, reads GAGVSQSPSNKVTEKGKDVELRCDPISGHTALYWYRQSLGQGLEFLIYFQGNSAPDKSGLPSDRFSAERTGGSVSTLTIQRTQQEDSAVYLCASSLNPGLNEQYFGPGTRLTVT.

V usage is TRBV27 and J usage is TRBJ2-6; the D gene is possibly TRBD1 (5 bases). The V gene lost 6 bases and the J gene lost 0 bases, with 9 bases spanning the gap. Germline CDR1 MNHEY, CDR2 SMNVEV (reference sequence). The CDR3 length is 15 residues. For the CDR3, the DNA is TGTGCCAGCAGGCAGGGAACCTCTGGGGCCAACGTCCTGACTTTC. It translates to CASRQGTSGANVLTF.

This sequence joins TRBV5-1 and TRBJ2-5; 16 bases are shared with TRBD2. The CDR3 contains 19 residues. Germline values: CDR1 SGHRS, CDR2 YFSETQ. J was trimmed by 0 bases and V by 4 bases; bases with no gene match: 9. In nucleotides, the CDR3 is TGCGCCAGCAGCCCACAGGGGACTAGCGGGAGGGACTACCAAGAGACCCAGTACTTC. This sequence encodes CASSPQGTSGRDYQETQYF.

The chain carries TRBV9 and TRBJ1-4; TRBD1 is a possible D gene (5 bases). Germline loops: CDR1 SGDLS, CDR2 YYNGEE. Trimming left V 4 bases short and J 8 bases short, with 18 bases between. There are 15 residues in the CDR3. CDR3 nucleotides: TGTGCCAGCAGCACTCGCGGGGGGGTTGGGGAAAAACTGTTTTTT. Its protein product is CASSTRGGVGEKLFF.

The rearrangement links TRBV18 to TRBJ2-7; 16 bases are shared with TRBD2. After removal of 1 base from V and 5 bases from J, the junction contained 14 bases not matched to a gene. Germline assignment: CDR1 KGHSH and CDR2 LQKENI. The CDR3 is made up of 20 amino acids. The CDR3 coding sequence is TGTGCCAGCTCACCACGGACCGGGACTAGCGGGAGGGCCGGTTTCGACGAGCAGTACTTC. Protein: CASSPRTGTSGRAGFDEQYF.

The genes are TRBV28 and TRBJ1-4, with 8 positions matching TRBD1. The CDR3 runs to 16 residues. The V gene end was trimmed by 5 bases and the J gene end by 8 bases; junction bases not matched to a gene: 13. Looked up from germline, CDR1 is MDHEN and CDR2 is SYDVKM. Written as DNA, the CDR3 is TGTGCCAGCAGTCCCTCTACTGGGACAGGCCTGGAAAAACTGTTTTTT. Its protein product is CASSPSTGTGLEKLFF.

The chain employs TRBV27 and TRBJ1-1; a weak D match, TRBD1 (6 bases). V dropped 8 bases and J dropped 0 bases, with 13 bases sitting between them. The V gene's germline CDR1 is MNHEY and CDR2 SMNVEV (reference sequence). The CDR3 totals 14 residues. The CDR3 DNA follows: TGTGCCAGCTGGGGGCGACAGCTGAACACTGAAGCTTTCTTT. This sequence encodes CASWGRQLNTEAFF.

The J gene is TRBJ2-7, the V gene TRBV30; D is ambiguous. Trimming took 0 bases from V and 4 from J, leaving 10 bases between them. There are 13 residues in the CDR3. Germline lookup yields CDR1 GTSNPN and CDR2 SVGIG (reference sequence). CDR3 sequence: CAWSVSSKYEQYF. CDR3 nucleotides: TGTGCCTGGAGTGTTTCTAGTAAGTACGAGCAGTACTTC.